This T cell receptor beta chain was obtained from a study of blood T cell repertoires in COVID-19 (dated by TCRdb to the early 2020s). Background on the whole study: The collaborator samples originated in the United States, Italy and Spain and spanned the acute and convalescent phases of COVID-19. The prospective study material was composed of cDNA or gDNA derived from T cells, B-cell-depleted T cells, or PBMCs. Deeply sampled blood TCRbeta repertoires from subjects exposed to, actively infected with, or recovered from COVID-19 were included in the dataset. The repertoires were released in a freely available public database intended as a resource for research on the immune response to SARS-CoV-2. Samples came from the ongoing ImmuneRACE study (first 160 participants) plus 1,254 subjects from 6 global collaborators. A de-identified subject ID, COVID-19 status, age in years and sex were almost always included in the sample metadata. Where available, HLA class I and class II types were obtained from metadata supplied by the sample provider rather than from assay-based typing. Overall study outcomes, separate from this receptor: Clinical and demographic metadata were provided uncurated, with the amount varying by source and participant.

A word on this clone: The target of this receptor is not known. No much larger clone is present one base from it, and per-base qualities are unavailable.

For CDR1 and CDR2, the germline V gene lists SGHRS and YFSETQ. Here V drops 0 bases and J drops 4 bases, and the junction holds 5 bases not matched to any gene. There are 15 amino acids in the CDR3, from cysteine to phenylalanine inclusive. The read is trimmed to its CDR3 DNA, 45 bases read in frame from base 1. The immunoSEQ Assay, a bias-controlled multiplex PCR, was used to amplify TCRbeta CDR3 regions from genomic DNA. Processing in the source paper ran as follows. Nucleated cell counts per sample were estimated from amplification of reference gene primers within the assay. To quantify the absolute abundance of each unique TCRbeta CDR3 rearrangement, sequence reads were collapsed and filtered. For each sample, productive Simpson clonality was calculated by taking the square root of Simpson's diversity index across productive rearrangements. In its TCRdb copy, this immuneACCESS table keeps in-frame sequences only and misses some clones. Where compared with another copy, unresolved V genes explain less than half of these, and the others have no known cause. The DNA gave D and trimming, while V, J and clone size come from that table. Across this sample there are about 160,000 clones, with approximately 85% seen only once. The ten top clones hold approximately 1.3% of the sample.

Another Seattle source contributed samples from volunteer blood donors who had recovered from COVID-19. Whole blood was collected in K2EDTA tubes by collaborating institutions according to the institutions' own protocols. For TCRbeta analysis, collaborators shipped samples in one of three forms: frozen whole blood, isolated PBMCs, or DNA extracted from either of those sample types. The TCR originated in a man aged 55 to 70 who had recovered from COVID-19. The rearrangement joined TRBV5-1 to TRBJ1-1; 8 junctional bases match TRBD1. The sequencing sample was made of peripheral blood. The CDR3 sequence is CASSLEQGAGTEAFF. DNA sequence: TGCGCCAGCAGCTTGGAGCAGGGGGCGGGCACTGAAGCTTTCTTT.